Presented here are 15 T cell receptor beta chains from one specimen sequenced in a study of post-analysis software for immune sequencing data. Study findings and constraints: Compared with controls, patients had more of about five TRBV segments, including TRBV5-6, TRBV5-1 and TRBV20-1.

These receptors' targets are unknown. Unique molecular identifiers tagged the TCR beta cDNA libraries. TCRdb analysed the PCR reads with MiXCR anew, one entry per CDR3 protein. In the table there are 380,000 or so distinct CDR3 sequences, approximately 38% of which are singletons. Input material: blood. These receptors all come from a girl aged 10 to 17 with multiple sclerosis.

This clonotype was picked up a small number of times. The rearrangement joins TRBV2 to TRBJ2-5; TRBD2 agrees at 9 bases. Germline V gives CDR1 SNHLY, CDR2 FYNNEI. The CDR3 sequence is 15 residues long. After removal of 2 bases from V and 6 bases from J, the junction contained 7 bases not matched to a gene. In nucleotides, the CDR3 is TGTGCCAGCAGTGAACGAGCGGGGGGCGGCCAGACCCAGTACTTC. The encoded protein is CASSERAGGGQTQYF.

The V and J genes are TRBV10-1 and TRBJ1-6; D is undetermined. Trimming stripped 6 bases from V and 11 bases from J, with 11 bases between. From germline, CDR1 is WNHNN and CDR2 SYGVQD (reference sequence). This CDR3 comprises 12 residues. CDR3 sequence: CASRDGDPPLHF. The CDR3 DNA follows: TGCGCCAGCAGGGACGGCGATCCACCCCTCCACTTT.

The V gene is TRBV20-1, the J gene TRBJ2-1; 7 nucleotides agree with TRBD1. The length of the CDR3 is 13 residues. V shed 6 bases, J shed 4 bases, and the junction held 6 bases outside the gene matches. Looked up from germline, CDR1 is DFQATT and CDR2 is SNEGSKA (reference sequence). DNA for the CDR3: TGCAGTGCCGAGGGGGCCGATTACAATGAGCAGTTCTTC. Protein product: CSAEGADYNEQFF.

This clonotype showed up just a few times. This chain uses TRBV4-1 with TRBJ2-1; D gene ambiguous. CDR1 is MGHRA, CDR2 YSYEKL, per germline. The V end lost 1 base, the J end lost 7 bases, and 8 bases lay between the germline ends. The CDR3 spans 13 residues. The CDR3, as DNA: TGCGCCAGCAGCCAAGTCGGAACGAATGAGCAGTTCTTC. It codes for CASSQVGTNEQFF.

The genes are TRBV7-9 and TRBJ2-2, with 7 nucleotides matching TRBD2. With 1 base clipped from V and 3 bases from J, the junction kept 2 bases outside the gene matches. The CDR3 extends over 15 amino acids. Germline lookup yields CDR1 SEHNR and CDR2 FQNEAQ (reference sequence). CDR3 coding DNA: TGTGCCAGCAGCTTAGGTGCGGGGGACACCGGGGAGCTGTTTTTT. The encoded protein is CASSLGAGDTGELFF. The full variable domain, with the rest looked up from reference TRBV7-9 and TRBJ2-2, is DTGVSQNPRHKITKRGQNVTFRCDPISEHNRLYWYRQTLGQGPEFLTYFQNEAQLEKSRLLSDRFSAERPKGSFSTLEIQRTEQGDSAMYLCASSLGAGDTGELFFGEGSRLTVL.

This sequence joins TRBV29-1 and TRBJ1-5, with 8 bases that match TRBD1. Per the germline V gene, CDR1 is SQVTM and CDR2 is ANQGSEA. The CDR3 spans 15 residues. V shed 6 bases, J shed 6 bases, and the junction held 13 bases outside the gene matches. CDR3 sequence reads: CSVAVQGEGAQPQHF. For the CDR3, the DNA is TGCAGCGTGGCCGTACAGGGGGAAGGGGCTCAGCCCCAGCATTTT. The full variable domain, rest sourced from reference TRBV29-1 and TRBJ1-5, is SAVISQKPSRDICQRGTSLTIQCQVDSQVTMMFWYRQQPGQSLTLIATANQGSEATYESGFVIDKFPISRPNLTFSTLTVSNMSPEDSSIYLCSVAVQGEGAQPQHFGDGTRLSIL.

Many counts were recorded for this clonotype. This chain connects TRBV7-9 to TRBJ2-1; 8 nucleotides line up with TRBD2. V trimming: 3 bases; J trimming: 6 bases; junction bases outside the gene matches: 10. This CDR3 spans 16 amino acids. Germline CDR1 reads SEHNR; CDR2 reads FQNEAQ (reference sequence). The CDR3 protein is CASSFVPGLDPNEQFF. The CDR3 DNA is TGTGCCAGCAGCTTCGTCCCGGGACTAGACCCCAATGAGCAGTTCTTC.

The V and J genes are TRBV6-1 and TRBJ1-4, with 7 bases aligning to TRBD1. The CDR3 runs 13 residues. Germline trimming cut 1 base from V and 12 bases from J; bases unmatched to any gene: 5. Germline V CDR1 and CDR2: MNHNS, SASEGT. The CDR3, as DNA: TGTGCCAGCAGTGAAGGACAGGGAAGTGAACTGTTTTTT. Translation: CASSEGQGSELFF.

This chain joins TRBV27 and TRBJ1-2; D might be TRBD1 (6 bases). There are 16 residues in the CDR3. Trimming shortened V by 2 bases and J by 3 bases, and 16 bases separated the two germline ends. Germline values: CDR1 MNHEY, CDR2 SMNVEV (reference sequence). The CDR3, as DNA: TGTGCCAGCAGTTTACAACGGGGGGCACCACACTATGGCTACACCTTC. Amino acid sequence: CASSLQRGAPHYGYTF.

A remark on this clonotype: A much larger clone is a single base away; this may be a read error. The rearrangement joins TRBV7-9 to TRBJ2-5; D is perhaps TRBD1 (5 bases). This CDR3 has 15 residues. Germline assignment: CDR1 SEHNR and CDR2 FQNEAQ (reference sequence). Deletions cut 5 bases from V and 5 bases from J, with 18 bases between. DNA for the CDR3: TGTGCCAGCAGCGCCCGACAGAGGAAGGGTGAGACCCAGTACTTC. It specifies CASSARQRKGETQYF. Full variable domain (missing parts from reference TRBV7-9 and TRBJ2-5): DTGVSQNPRHKITKRGQNVTFRCDPISEHNRLYWYRQTLGQGPEFLTYFQNEAQLEKSRLLSDRFSAERPKGSFSTLEIQRTEQGDSAMYLCASSARQRKGETQYFGPGTRLLVL.

The table lists this clonotype with a few counts. This sequence joins TRBV9 and TRBJ2-3; D is perhaps TRBD1 (6 bases). Germline V gene data show CDR1 as SGDLS and CDR2 as YYNGEE. Trimming cost V 4 bases and J 2 bases, with 11 bases left between them. There are 14 residues in the CDR3. CDR3 in DNA: TGTGCCAGCAGCCCCGGACAGCTCACAGATACGCAGTATTTT. Translating it yields CASSPGQLTDTQYF.

This chain uses TRBV5-1 with TRBJ2-7, with 7 bases that match TRBD1. Judging by the DNA end, TRBJ2-5 fits better; the J call may be wrong. The CDR3 has 14 residues. Germline-derived CDR1 and CDR2 are SGHRS and YFSETQ. CDR3 nucleotides: TGCGCCAGCAGCTTAGGTGGACAGGAAGAGACCCAGTACTTC. Translated, it gives CASSLGGQEETQYF.

This clonotype was recorded a few times. CDR3 coding DNA: TGTGCCATCGGTAGACAGGGCACCAACAATGAGCAGTTCTTC. Translated: CAIGRQGTNNEQFF. The chain uses TRBV10-3 and TRBJ2-1; TRBD1 aligns across 7 bases. Looked up from germline, CDR1 is ENHRY and CDR2 is SYGVKD. The CDR3 has 14 amino acids. V was clipped by 8 bases and J by 5 bases; unmatched bases: 9.

This clonotype was observed many times. The genes are TRBV10-1 and TRBJ2-5; either TRBD1 or TRBD2 may supply D (6 bases each). This CDR3 contains 14 residues. Germline CDR1 reads WNHNN; CDR2 reads SYGVQD (reference sequence). V lost 0 bases to trimming and J lost 5 bases, with 10 bases between them. This chain's CDR3 is CASSESGGRETQYF. As DNA, the CDR3 is TGCGCCAGCAGTGAGTCGGGGGGCCGGGAGACCCAGTACTTC.

This clonotype was recorded a few times. The gene calls are TRBV20-1 and TRBJ1-2; 8 bases align to TRBD1. V lost 5 bases, J lost 8 bases, and 7 bases stayed unmatched. CDR1 is DFQATT, CDR2 SNEGSKA, per germline (reference sequence). The CDR3 runs to 12 residues. CDR3 region: CSAPTGGKGYTF. As DNA, the CDR3 is TGCAGTGCTCCTACAGGGGGAAAAGGCTACACCTTC.